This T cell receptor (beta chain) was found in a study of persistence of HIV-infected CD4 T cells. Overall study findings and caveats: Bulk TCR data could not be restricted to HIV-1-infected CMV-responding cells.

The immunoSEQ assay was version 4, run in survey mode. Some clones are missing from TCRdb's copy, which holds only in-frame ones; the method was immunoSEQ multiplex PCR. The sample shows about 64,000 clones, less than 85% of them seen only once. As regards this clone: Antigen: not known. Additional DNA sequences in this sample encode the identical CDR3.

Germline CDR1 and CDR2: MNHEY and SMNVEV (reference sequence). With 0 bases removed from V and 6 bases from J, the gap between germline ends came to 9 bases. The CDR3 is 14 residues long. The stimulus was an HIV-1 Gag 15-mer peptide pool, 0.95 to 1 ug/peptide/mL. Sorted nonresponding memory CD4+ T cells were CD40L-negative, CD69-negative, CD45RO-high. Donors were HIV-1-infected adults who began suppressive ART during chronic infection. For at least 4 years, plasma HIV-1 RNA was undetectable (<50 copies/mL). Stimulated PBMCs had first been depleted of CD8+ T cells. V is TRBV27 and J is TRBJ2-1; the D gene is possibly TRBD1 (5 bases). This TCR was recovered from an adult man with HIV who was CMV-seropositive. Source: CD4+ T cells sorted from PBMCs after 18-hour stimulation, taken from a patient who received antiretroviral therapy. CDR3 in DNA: TGTGCCAGCAGTTTATCCAGGGTGGGCAATGAGCAGTTCTTC. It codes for CASSLSRVGNEQFF.